The clone carrying this T cell receptor beta chain has just a few counts. This specimen comes from a study of shared T cell receptors in the human thymus. The assay was immunoSEQ multiplex PCR, and TCRdb's table has in-frame clones only and misses some. The profile shows about 500,000 clones, around 82% of them singletons. Per germline, CDR1 KGHSH and CDR2 LQKENI. The V and J ends lost 5 bases and 0 bases, in that order; junction bases with no gene match: 13. The CDR3 runs to 19 residues. The same data also went into a second study, on human thymus T cells. That report adds: Highly overlapping thymic repertoires among unrelated individuals were reported in related research.

The V call is TRBV18, the J call TRBJ2-5; 12 bases match TRBD2. The specimen sequenced was thymocytes. The source of this sequence is a boy under two years old with a congenital heart defect. CDR3 sequence reads: CASSTRASGRARYQETQYF. The CDR3 DNA reads as TGTGCCAGCTCAACCCGGGCTAGCGGGAGGGCCCGGTACCAAGAGACCCAGTACTTC.